The TCR beta chain under discussion was sequenced for a study of T cells after yellow fever vaccination. Whole-study findings and limits: Most primary-vaccination clones reappeared after the booster (about 97% CD4, about 88% CD8).

TCRdb called the 5' RACE reads again in MiXCR, with one record for every CDR3 protein. The table shows 620,000 or so distinct CDR3 sequences, with roughly a sixth occurring only once. This CDR3 spans 15 amino acids. V dropped 4 bases and J dropped 3; count of bases not matched to a gene: 5. This clonotype came up a few times. Antigen: not known. The clonotype comes from a man aged 18 to 30 who received the YFV17D yellow fever vaccine. Here the sequenced sample was PBMCs, taken less than 6 days after the first yellow fever vaccination. The V gene is TRBV12-3 or TRBV12-4, the J gene TRBJ2-7, with 11 bases aligning to TRBD1. In DNA, the CDR3 is TGTGCCAGCAGTTCGCCGGGACAGGGGGTCTACGAGCAGTACTTC. It is translated as CASSSPGQGVYEQYF.